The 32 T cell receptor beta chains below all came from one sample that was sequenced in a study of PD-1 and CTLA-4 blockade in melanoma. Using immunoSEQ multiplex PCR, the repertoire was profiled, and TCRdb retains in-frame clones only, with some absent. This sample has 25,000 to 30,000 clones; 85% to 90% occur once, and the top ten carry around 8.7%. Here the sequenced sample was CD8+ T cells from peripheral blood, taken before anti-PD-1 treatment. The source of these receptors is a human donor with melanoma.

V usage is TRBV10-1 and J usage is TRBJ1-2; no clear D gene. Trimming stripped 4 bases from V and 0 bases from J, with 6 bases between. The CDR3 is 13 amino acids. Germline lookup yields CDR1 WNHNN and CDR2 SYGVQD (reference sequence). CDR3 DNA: TGCGCCAGCAGTGCGGAAACTAACTATGGCTACACCTTC. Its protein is CASSAETNYGYTF.

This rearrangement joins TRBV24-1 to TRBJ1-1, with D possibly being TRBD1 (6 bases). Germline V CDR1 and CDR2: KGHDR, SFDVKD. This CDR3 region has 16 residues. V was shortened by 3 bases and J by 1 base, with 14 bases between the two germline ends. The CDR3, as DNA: TGTGCCACCAGTGATACCGCCGGGGGGGCGAACACTGAAGCTTTCTTT. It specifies CATSDTAGGANTEAFF.

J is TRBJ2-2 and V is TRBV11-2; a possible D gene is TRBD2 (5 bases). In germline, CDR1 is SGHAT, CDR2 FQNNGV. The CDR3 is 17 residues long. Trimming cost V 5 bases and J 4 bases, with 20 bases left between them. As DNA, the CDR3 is TGTGCCAGCAGCCCCCCCGCCGGGATGGGTGCCACCGGGGAGCTGTTTTTT. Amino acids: CASSPPAGMGATGELFF.

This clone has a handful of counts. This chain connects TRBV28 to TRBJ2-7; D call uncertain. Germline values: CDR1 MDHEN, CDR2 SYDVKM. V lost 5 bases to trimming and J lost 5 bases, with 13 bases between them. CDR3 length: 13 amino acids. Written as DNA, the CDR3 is TGTGCCAGCAGTAGGACGCTATGGAACGAGCAGTACTTC. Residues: CASSRTLWNEQYF.

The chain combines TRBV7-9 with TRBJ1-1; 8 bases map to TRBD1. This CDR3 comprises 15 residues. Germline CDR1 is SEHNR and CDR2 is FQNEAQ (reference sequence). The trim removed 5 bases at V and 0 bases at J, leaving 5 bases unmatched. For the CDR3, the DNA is TGTGCCAGCAGCCCCGGACAGGGAATGAACACTGAAGCTTTCTTT. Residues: CASSPGQGMNTEAFF.

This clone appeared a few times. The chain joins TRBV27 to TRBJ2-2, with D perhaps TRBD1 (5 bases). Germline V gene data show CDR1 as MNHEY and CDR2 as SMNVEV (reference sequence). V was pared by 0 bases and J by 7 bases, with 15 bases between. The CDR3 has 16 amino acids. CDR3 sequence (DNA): TGTGCCAGCAGTTTATCGATGGAAGGGGTGAGCGGGGAGCTGTTTTTT. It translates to CASSLSMEGVSGELFF.

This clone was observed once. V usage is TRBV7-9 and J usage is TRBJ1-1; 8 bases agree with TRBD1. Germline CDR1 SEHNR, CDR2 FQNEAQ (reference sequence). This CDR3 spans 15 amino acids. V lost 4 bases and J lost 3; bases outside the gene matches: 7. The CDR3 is CASSSRQGTDTEAFF. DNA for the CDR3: TGTGCCAGCAGCTCACGACAGGGGACGGACACTGAAGCTTTCTTT.

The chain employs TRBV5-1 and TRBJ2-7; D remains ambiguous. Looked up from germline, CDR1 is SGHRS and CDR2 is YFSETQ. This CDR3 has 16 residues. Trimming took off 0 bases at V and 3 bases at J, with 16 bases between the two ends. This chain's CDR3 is CASSLERIVAFYEQYF. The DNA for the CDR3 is TGCGCCAGCAGCTTGGAACGGATCGTAGCCTTCTACGAGCAGTACTTC. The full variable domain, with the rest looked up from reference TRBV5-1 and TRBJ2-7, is KAGVTQTPRYLIKTRGQQVTLSCSPISGHRSVSWYQQTPGQGLQFLFEYFSETQRNKGNFPGRFSGRQFSNSRSEMNVSTLELGDSALYLCASSLERIVAFYEQYFGPGTRLTVT.

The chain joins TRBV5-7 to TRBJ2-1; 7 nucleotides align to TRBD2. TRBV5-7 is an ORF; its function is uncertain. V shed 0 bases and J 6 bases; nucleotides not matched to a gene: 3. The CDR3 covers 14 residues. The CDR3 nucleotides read TGTGCCAGCAGCTTGGTAGCGGGTACCAATGAGCAGTTCTTC. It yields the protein CASSLVAGTNEQFF.

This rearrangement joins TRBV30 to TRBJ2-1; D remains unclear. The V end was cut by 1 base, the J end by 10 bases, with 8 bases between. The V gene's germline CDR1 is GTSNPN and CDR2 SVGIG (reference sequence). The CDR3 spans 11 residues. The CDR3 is CAWSEWEEQFF. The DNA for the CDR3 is TGTGCCTGGAGTGAGTGGGAAGAGCAGTTCTTC.

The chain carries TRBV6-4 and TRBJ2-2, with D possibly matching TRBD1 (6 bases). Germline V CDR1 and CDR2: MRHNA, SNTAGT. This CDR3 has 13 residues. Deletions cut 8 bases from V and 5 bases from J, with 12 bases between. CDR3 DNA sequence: TGTGCCAGCGAAACAGGGCAAACCGGGGAGCTGTTTTTT. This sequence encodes CASETGQTGELFF.

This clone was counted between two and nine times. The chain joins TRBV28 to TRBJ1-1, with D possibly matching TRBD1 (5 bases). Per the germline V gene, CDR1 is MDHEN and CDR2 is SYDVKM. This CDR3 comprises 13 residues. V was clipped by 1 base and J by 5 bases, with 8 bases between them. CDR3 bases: TGTGCCAGCAGTTTATCAGGGCGGACTGAAGCTTTCTTT. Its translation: CASSLSGRTEAFF.

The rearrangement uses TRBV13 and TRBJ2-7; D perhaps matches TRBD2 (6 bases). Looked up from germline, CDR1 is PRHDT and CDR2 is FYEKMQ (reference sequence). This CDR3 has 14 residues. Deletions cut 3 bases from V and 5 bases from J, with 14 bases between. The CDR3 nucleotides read TGTGCCAGCAGCTTTGGAGGGATAGAAGACGAGCAGTACTTC. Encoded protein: CASSFGGIEDEQYF.

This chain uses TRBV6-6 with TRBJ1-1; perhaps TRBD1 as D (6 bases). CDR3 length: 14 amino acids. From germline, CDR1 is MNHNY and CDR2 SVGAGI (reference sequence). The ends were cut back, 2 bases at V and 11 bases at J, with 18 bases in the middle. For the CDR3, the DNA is TGTGCCAGCAGTTACCCAGGGGCATATCAAGAGGCTTTCTTT. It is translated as CASSYPGAYQEAFF.

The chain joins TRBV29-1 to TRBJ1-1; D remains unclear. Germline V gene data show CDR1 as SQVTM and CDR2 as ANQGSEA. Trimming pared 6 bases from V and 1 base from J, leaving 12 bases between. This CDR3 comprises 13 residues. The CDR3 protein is CSVLHSSNTEAFF. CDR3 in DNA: TGCAGCGTCCTCCATTCCTCGAACACTGAAGCTTTCTTT.

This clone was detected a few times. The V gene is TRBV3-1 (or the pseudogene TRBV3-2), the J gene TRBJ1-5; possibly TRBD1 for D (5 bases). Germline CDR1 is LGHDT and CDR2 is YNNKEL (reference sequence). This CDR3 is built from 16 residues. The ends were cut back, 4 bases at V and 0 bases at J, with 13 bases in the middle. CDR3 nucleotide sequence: TGTGCCAGCAGCCGGGGGGGACCCTATAGCAATCAGCCCCAGCATTTT. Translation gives CASSRGGPYSNQPQHF.

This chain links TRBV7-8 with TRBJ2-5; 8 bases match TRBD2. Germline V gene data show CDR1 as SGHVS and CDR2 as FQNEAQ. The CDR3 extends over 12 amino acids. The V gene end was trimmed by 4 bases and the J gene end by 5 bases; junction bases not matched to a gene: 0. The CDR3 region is CASSSGGETQYF. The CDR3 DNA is TGTGCCAGCAGCTCGGGGGGGGAGACCCAGTACTTC.

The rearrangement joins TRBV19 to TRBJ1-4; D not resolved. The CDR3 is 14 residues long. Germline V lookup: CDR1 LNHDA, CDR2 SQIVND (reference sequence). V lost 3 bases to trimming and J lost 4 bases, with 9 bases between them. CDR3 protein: CASSMQEGNEKLFF. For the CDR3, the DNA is TGTGCCAGTAGTATGCAGGAGGGTAATGAAAAACTGTTTTTT.

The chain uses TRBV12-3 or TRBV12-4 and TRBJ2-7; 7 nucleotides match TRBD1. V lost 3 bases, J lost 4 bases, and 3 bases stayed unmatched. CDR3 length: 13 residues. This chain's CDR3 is CASSLGTVYEQYF. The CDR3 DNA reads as TGTGCCAGCAGTTTGGGGACAGTATACGAGCAGTACTTC.

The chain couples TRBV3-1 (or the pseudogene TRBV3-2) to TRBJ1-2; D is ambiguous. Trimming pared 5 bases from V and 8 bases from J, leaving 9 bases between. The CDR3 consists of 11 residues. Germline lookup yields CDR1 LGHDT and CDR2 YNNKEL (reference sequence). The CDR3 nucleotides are TGTGCCAGCAGCGACGAGAAGGGCTACACCTTC. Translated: CASSDEKGYTF.

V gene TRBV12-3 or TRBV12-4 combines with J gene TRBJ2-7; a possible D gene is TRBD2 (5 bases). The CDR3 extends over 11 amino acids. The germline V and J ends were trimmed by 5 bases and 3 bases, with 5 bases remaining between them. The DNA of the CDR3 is TGTGCCAGCAGTACTAGCTACGAGCAGTACTTC. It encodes CASSTSYEQYF.

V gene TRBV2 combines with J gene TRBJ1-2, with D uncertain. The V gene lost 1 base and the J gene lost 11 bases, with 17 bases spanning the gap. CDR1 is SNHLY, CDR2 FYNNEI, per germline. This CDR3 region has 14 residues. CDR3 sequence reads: CASSEEVGNTLYTF. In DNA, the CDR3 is TGTGCCAGCAGTGAAGAGGTTGGGAACACCCTTTACACCTTC.

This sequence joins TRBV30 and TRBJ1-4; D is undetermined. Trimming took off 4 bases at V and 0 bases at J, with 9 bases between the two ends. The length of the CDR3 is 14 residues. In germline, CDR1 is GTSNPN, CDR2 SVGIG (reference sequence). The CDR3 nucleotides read TGTGCCTGGACACGGAAAGCAACTAATGAAAAACTGTTTTTT. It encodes CAWTRKATNEKLFF.

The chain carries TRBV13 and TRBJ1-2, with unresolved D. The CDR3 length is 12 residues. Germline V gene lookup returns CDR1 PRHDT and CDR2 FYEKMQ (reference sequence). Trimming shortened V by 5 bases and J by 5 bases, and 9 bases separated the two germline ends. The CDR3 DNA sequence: TGTGCCAGCAGCGCCTGGGAGTATGGCTACACCTTC. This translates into CASSAWEYGYTF.

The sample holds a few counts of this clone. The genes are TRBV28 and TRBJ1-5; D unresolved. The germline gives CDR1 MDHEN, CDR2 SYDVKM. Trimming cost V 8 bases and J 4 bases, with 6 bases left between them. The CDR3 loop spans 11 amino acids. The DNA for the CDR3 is TGTGCCAGCTGCTCAAATCAGCCCCAGCATTTT. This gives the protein CASCSNQPQHF.

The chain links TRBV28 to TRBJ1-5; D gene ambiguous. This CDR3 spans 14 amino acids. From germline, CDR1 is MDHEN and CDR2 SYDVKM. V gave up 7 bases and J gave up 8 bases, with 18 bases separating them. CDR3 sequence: CASNPLAGYEPQHF. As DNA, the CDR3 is TGTGCCAGCAACCCCCTCGCAGGATACGAGCCCCAGCATTTT.

CDR3 protein: CASSPGDSPYEQYF. The CDR3 nucleotides are TGTGCCAGCAGCCCCGGGGACAGTCCTTACGAGCAGTACTTC. The chain employs TRBV7-9 and TRBJ2-7; 7 nucleotides align to TRBD1. Per germline, CDR1 SEHNR and CDR2 FQNEAQ (reference sequence). The V segment lost 5 bases and the J segment 4 bases; nucleotides outside the gene matches: 8. CDR3 length equals 14 residues.

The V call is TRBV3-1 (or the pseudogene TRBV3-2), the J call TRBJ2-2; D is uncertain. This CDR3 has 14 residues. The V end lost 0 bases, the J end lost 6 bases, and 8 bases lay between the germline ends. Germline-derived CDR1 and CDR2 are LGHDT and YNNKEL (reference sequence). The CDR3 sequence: CASSQDNSPGELFF. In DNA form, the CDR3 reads TGTGCCAGCAGCCAAGATAACAGCCCCGGGGAGCTGTTTTTT.

The CDR3 is CAREGLVTDTQYF. CDR3 DNA: TGTGCCAGAGAGGGACTAGTGACAGATACGCAGTATTTT. The chain joins TRBV2 to TRBJ2-3; 8 nucleotides align to TRBD2. The CDR3 runs to 13 residues. Germline trimming cut 9 bases from V and 3 bases from J; bases unmatched to any gene: 5. CDR1 SNHLY and CDR2 FYNNEI come from the germline V gene.

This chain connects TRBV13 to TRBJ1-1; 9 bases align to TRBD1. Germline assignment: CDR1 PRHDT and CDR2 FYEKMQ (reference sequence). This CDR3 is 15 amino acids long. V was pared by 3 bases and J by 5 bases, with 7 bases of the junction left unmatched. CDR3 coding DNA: TGTGCCAGCAGCTTTGGGGACAGGGCTAATACTGAAGCTTTCTTT. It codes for CASSFGDRANTEAFF.

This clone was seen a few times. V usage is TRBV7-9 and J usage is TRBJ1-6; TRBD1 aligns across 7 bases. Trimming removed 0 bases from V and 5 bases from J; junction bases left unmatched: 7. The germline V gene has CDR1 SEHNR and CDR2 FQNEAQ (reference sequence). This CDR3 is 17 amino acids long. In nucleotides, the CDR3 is TGTGCCAGCAGCTTAGCAGATAAACAGGGGAATAATTCACCCCTCCACTTT. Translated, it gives CASSLADKQGNNSPLHF.

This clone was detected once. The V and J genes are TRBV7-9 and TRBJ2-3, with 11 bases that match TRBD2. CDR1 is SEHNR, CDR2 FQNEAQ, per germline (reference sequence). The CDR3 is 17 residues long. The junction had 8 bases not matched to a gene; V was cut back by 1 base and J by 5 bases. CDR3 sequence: CASSLEVAGGLEDTQYF. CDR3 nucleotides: TGTGCCAGCAGCTTAGAAGTAGCGGGAGGGTTAGAAGATACGCAGTATTTT.